This TCR beta chain was sequenced in a study of CD8 T cells in ankylosing spondylitis. Study-level findings and limits: Matched synovial fluid from ankylosing spondylitis patients was reported to be enriched for disease-linked clones. Earlier work had already found some motif variants in reactive arthritis synovial fluid and blood. Blood from ankylosing spondylitis patients appeared to carry a characteristic roughly 8-variant TCR beta motif. Clones linked to the disease showed a CD8+ phenotype. They occurred at relatively low frequencies in peripheral blood.

The CDR3 has 16 amino acids. Germline values: CDR1 SGHRS, CDR2 YFSETQ. V shed 2 bases, J shed 4 bases, and the junction held 9 bases outside the gene matches. This clonotype appeared a few times. The target antigen is unknown. Molecular-barcoded quantitative 5'-RACE produced these TCR beta libraries. TCRdb redid the calling of the 5' RACE reads with MiXCR, one entry per CDR3 protein. This repertoire shows roughly 350,000 distinct CDR3 sequences, 7% to 9% found once; its top ten account for about 15%. This TCR was sampled from a male donor with ankylosing spondylitis. Sequenced input: blood, either unsorted or a sorted T cell fraction (not recorded which). The chain uses TRBV5-1 and TRBJ1-2; TRBD1 matches 9 bases. Here the CDR3 DNA reads TGCGCCAGCAGCTTAACAGGGGGCCTTGCCTTCTATGGCTACACCTTC. Translated: CASSLTGGLAFYGYTF.